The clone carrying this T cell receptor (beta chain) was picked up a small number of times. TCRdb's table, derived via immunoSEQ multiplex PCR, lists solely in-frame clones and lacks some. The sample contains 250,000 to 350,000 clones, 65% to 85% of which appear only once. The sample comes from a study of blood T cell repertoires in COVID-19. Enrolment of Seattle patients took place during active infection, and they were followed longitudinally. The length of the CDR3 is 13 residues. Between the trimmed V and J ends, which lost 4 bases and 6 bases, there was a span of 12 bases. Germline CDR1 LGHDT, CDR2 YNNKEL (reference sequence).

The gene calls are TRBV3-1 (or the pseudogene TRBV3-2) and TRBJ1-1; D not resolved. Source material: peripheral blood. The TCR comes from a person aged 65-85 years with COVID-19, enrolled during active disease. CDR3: CASSRRGGAEAFF. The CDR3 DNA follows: TGTGCCAGCAGCCGGCGGGGTGGGGCTGAAGCTTTCTTT.